The clone carrying this T cell receptor (beta chain) was observed many times. TCRdb recomputed calls from the 5' RACE reads with MiXCR, one row per CDR3 protein. The sample includes roughly 38,000 distinct CDR3 sequences, under 9.5% of them seen just once. The CDR3 totals 15 residues. V was clipped by 0 bases and J by 5 bases; unmatched bases: 4. Germline CDR1 SGDLS, CDR2 YYNGEE. This entry comes from a study of neurological immune-mediated disorders. This TCR was recovered from a woman aged 40 to 50 in good health. The chain is built from TRBV9 and TRBJ2-1; 8 bases match TRBD1. The material sequenced was PBMCs. DNA for the CDR3: TGTGCCAGCAGCGTAGGGACAGGGCGTAACAATGAGCAGTTCTTC. Protein product: CASSVGTGRNNEQFF.